The clone carrying this T cell receptor (beta chain) occurred a few times. The antigen is not known. Via MiXCR, TCRdb re-called the RT-PCR reads, giving one row per CDR3 protein. The table lists approximately 490,000 distinct CDR3 sequences, roughly 7.9% of them singletons. This sample is drawn from a study of response to subunit inactivated influenza vaccine. Findings of the study overall: Only a handful of new T cells, the authors suggested, are recruited with each seasonal influenza vaccination.

This clonotype originated in a man between 50 and 69 years old who received an inactivated influenza vaccine. The material was PBMCs from blood, obtained about 24 months after vaccination.

This CDR3 is CASSSWTGEWEGYTF. CDR3 in DNA: TGTGCCAGCAGCTCCTGGACAGGGGAATGGGAAGGCTACACCTTC. This chain links TRBV6-1 with TRBJ1-2; 9 nucleotides align to TRBD1. The germline V gene has CDR1 MNHNS and CDR2 SASEGT. The V segment lost 6 bases and the J segment 8 bases; nucleotides outside the gene matches: 13. This CDR3 is built from 15 residues.